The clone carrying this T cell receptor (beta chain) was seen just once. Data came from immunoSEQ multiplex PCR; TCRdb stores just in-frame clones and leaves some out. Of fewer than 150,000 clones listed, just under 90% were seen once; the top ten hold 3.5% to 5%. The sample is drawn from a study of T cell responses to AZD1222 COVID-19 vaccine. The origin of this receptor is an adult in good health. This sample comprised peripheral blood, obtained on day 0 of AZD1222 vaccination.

CDR3: CASSSTGYDSPLHF. The CDR3 nucleotides are TGTGCCAGCAGCTCGACAGGGTATGATTCACCCCTCCACTTT. This sequence joins TRBV11-2 and TRBJ1-6; 7 positions match TRBD1. The CDR3 totals 14 residues. Germline V gene sequence: CDR1 SGHAT, CDR2 FQNNGV. Trimming at V came to 4 bases and at J to 8 bases, leaving 5 bases not matched to a gene.